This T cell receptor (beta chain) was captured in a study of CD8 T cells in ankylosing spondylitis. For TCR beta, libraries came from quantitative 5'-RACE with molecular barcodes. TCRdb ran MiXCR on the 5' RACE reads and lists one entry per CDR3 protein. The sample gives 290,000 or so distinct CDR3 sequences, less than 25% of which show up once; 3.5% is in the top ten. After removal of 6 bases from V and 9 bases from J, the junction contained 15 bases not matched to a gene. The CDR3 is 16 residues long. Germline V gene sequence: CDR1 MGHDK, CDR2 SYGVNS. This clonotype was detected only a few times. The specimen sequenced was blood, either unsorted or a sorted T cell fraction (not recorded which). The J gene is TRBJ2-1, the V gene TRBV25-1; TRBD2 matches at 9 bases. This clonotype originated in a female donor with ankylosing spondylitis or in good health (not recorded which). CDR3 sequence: CASSPEVGGLASEQFF. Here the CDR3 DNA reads TGTGCCAGCAGCCCCGAGGTCGGCGGACTAGCGTCTGAGCAGTTCTTC.